This is a list of T cell receptor beta chains from one sample in a study of response to subunit inactivated influenza vaccine. TCRdb re-derived calls from the RT-PCR reads in MiXCR, one entry per CDR3 protein. Of hundreds of thousands of distinct CDR3 sequences in the sample, more than 11% were seen once. Here the sequenced sample was PBMCs from blood, taken about 14 days before vaccination. The source of these receptors is a man aged 50 or older who received an inactivated influenza vaccine. The CDR3 runs from the conserved cysteine through the conserved F or W. Each record gives: J gene, clone size, V gene, D gene, CDR3 DNA, CDR3 protein. D genes are given only for firm matches. The size field is filled for only some rows; it gives once, few, many or a size class.

TRBJ2-7 few TRBV20-1 NA TGCAGTGCTAGGTCCCAGCGGAGATACGAGCAGTACTTC CSARSQRRYEQYF
TRBJ2-7 once TRBV6-2/TRBV6-3 NA TGTGCCAGCAGCCAAGGCCCTGGAGGGGCCTACGAGCAGTACTTC CASSQGPGGAYEQYF
TRBJ2-5 NA TRBV5-1 TRBD2 TGCGCCAGCAGCCCGGGGGGACTAGCGGGGATCCAAGAGACCCAGTACTTC CASSPGGLAGIQETQYF
TRBJ2-7 many TRBV12-3/TRBV12-4 TRBD1 TGTGCCAGCAGTCTTAGACAGGGGGCCGCCTACGAGCAGTACTTC CASSLRQGAAYEQYF
TRBJ2-3 many TRBV7-7 TRBD2 TGTGCTAGCAGCTCTGGACTAGTCGGCACAGATACGCAGTATTTT CASSSGLVGTDTQYF
TRBJ2-2 NA TRBV12-3/TRBV12-4 NA TGTGCCAGCACTAGCGCGGCTAGGAGCACCGGGGAGCTGTTTTTT CASTSAARSTGELFF
TRBJ2-7 NA TRBV20-1 TRBD1 TGCAGTGCCCAGGGGGTAGCGATCAACGAGCAGTACTTC CSAQGVAINEQYF
TRBJ2-5 NA TRBV20-1 NA TGCAGTGCCACTCGGACAGAGCAAGAGACCCAGTACTTC CSATRTEQETQYF
TRBJ2-1 NA TRBV5-1 TRBD2 TGCGCCAGCAGCTTGGGGGGCCAGCGGGGCAACAATGAGCAGTTCTTC CASSLGGQRGNNEQFF
TRBJ1-1 few TRBV3-1 NA TGTGCCAGCAGGGACCTCGGGAGTTTTGACACTGAAGCTTTCTTT CASRDLGSFDTEAFF
TRBJ1-1 NA TRBV5-8 NA TGTGCCAGCCACCGGGGAAGCACTGAAGCTTTCTTT CASHRGSTEAFF
TRBJ2-3 NA TRBV7-3 NA TGTGCCAGCAGCTTAACGCCGATAGATACGCAGTATTTT CASSLTPIDTQYF
TRBJ2-1 NA TRBV12-3/TRBV12-4 TRBD2 TGTGCCAGCAGTTTCCGGCGGGGGGAGTCTGCCTACAATGAGCAGTTCTTC CASSFRRGESAYNEQFF
TRBJ2-1 NA TRBV7-3 TRBD2 TGTGCCAGCAGCTTGGACGGGAGGAGGTACAATGAGCAGTTCTTC CASSLDGRRYNEQFF
TRBJ1-5 NA TRBV20-1 NA TGCAGTGCTAGCCAGGGGATCAATCAGCCCCAGCATTTT CSASQGINQPQHF
TRBJ2-2 few TRBV5-1 TRBD1 TGCGCCAGCAGCTCCGGCGACAGGGAGACCGGGGAGCTGTTTTTT CASSSGDRETGELFF
TRBJ1-4 few TRBV20-1 NA TGCAGTGCTAGAGTCCGTGCGGGGGCCGGAGAAAAACTGTTTTTT CSARVRAGAGEKLFF
TRBJ1-5 few TRBV29-1 TRBD1 TGCAGCGTTGAAGATGGGACAGGCGGTCAGCCCCAGCATTTT CSVEDGTGGQPQHF
TRBJ2-3 NA TRBV10-3 TRBD2 TGTGCCATCAGTGAAGGAGCGGGGGGGCGTGATACGCAGTATTTT CAISEGAGGRDTQYF
TRBJ2-1 NA TRBV29-1 NA TGCAGCGCCGGGCTCGACATCTATGCCAATGAGCAGTTCTTC CSAGLDIYANEQFF
TRBJ2-1 few TRBV20-1 TRBD2 TGCAGTGCTTGGACTAGTGAGCAGTTCTTC CSAWTSEQFF
TRBJ2-7 NA TRBV6-1 NA TGTGCCAGCTGCCGCGAGAGAGGCTACGAGCAGTACTTC CASCRERGYEQYF
TRBJ2-7 few TRBV11-3 TRBD1 TGTGCCAGCAGCCTTGGGACAGGGAGCCAGCAGTACTTC CASSLGTGSQQYF
TRBJ2-1 NA TRBV20-1 NA TGCAGTGCTAACAAGGACAATGAGGATGAGCAGTTCTTC CSANKDNEDEQFF
TRBJ2-1 many TRBV5-1 NA TGCGCCAGCAGCGCGGGACTGAGTAACAATGAGCAGTTCTTC CASSAGLSNNEQFF
TRBJ2-2 NA TRBV7-6 TRBD2 TGTGCCAGCAGCCCCCTAGCGGGGGGGCTCACCGGGGAGCTGTTTTTT CASSPLAGGLTGELFF
TRBJ2-3 few TRBV7-2 TRBD2 TGTGCCAGCAGTTCAAGCAGCGGGGGGACCACAGATACGCAGTATTTT CASSSSSGGTTDTQYF
TRBJ2-7 NA TRBV3-1 NA TGTGCCAGCAGCCAAGAAGGGGGGGCGACAGGGGCCTACGAGCAGTACTTC CASSQEGGATGAYEQYF
TRBJ2-7 many TRBV20-1 TRBD2 TGCAGTGCTAGAGGCCTAGCGGGAGATCCCTACGAGCAGTACTTC CSARGLAGDPYEQYF
TRBJ2-7 NA TRBV20-1 NA TGCAGTGCTCCCTTACCGGGGCGGGGCAGCTACGAGCAGTACTTC CSAPLPGRGSYEQYF
TRBJ2-1 NA TRBV24-1 TRBD2 TGTGCCACCAGTGTAGCGGGAGAATACAATGAGCAGTTCTTC CATSVAGEYNEQFF